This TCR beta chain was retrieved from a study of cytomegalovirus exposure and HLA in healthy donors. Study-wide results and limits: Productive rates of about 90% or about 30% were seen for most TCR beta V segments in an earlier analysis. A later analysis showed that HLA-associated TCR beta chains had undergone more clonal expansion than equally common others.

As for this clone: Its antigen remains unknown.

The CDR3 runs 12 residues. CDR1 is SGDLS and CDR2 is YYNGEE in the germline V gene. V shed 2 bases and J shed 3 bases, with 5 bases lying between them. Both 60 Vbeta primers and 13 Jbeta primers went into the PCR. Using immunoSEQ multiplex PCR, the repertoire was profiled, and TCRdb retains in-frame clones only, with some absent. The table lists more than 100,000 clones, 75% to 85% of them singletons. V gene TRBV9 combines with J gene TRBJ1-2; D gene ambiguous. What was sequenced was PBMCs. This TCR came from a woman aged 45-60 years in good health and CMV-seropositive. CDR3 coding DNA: TGTGCCAGCAGCGTCTCCTACTATGGCTACACCTTC. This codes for CASSVSYYGYTF.